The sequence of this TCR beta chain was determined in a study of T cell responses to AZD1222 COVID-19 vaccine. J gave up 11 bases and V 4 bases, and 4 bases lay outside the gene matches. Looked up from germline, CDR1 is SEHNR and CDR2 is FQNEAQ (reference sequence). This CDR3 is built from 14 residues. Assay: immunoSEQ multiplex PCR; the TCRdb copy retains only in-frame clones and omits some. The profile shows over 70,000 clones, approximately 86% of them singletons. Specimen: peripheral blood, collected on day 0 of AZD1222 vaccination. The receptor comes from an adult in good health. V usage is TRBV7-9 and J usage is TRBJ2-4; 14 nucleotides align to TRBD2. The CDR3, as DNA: TGTGCCAGCAGCTCGGGACTAGCGGGAGCTGTTCAGTACTTC. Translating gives CASSSGLAGAVQYF.